This T cell receptor (beta chain) was recorded in a study of T cell responses to AZD1222 COVID-19 vaccine. Generated by immunoSEQ multiplex PCR, the TCRdb table keeps only in-frame clones and is missing some. The table has 120,000 to 150,000 clones, roughly 80% seen once. V shed 3 bases and J 4 bases; nucleotides not matched to a gene: 4. Germline V gives CDR1 SGHNT, CDR2 YYREEE (reference sequence). This CDR3 comprises 15 residues. Overall study results and limits: The donor group comprised mostly white British people and more females; the analysis possibly underestimated clonal diversity. Spike-specific TCR repertoires showed rising breadth and depth after two AZD1222 doses. Spike-wide vaccine-associated CD4 TCRs dominated at 160-218 and 743-854.

As to this clone: What it binds is not known.

This receptor was taken from an adult in good health. Material: peripheral blood, obtained on day 0 of MenACWY control vaccination. The chain has TRBV5-4 and TRBJ2-5; TRBD2 matches at 12 bases. The CDR3 sequence is CASSSGLAGAETQYF. Written as DNA, the CDR3 is TGTGCCAGCAGCTCGGGACTAGCGGGTGCAGAGACCCAGTACTTC.